A selection of T cell receptor beta chains follows, all from one sample in a study of post-analysis software for immune sequencing data. Via MiXCR, TCRdb re-called the PCR reads, giving one row per CDR3 protein. The profile shows about 560,000 distinct CDR3 sequences, roughly two fifths of them singletons. Source material: blood. These receptors all come from a girl under 18 with multiple sclerosis. Each CDR3 is given with its conserved first and last residue. The D gene is left open where the match is weak. Only part of the rows carry a size: once, few, many, or a class if the clone is expanded.

d_call: .; v_call: TRBV7-8; clone_size: few; j_call: TRBJ2-5; cdr3_aa: CASSLEGLIETQYF; cdr3_nt: TGTGCCAGCAGCTTAGAAGGTTTAATAGAGACCCAGTACTTC
d_call: TRBD1; v_call: TRBV5-1; clone_size: few; j_call: TRBJ2-5; cdr3_aa: CASSTGQGGQETQYF; cdr3_nt: TGCGCCAGCAGCACCGGACAGGGAGGCCAAGAGACCCAGTACTTC
d_call: .; v_call: TRBV7-9; clone_size: few; j_call: TRBJ2-3; cdr3_aa: CASSSGPTQYF; cdr3_nt: TGTGCCAGCAGCTCTGGGCCTACGCAGTATTTT
d_call: TRBD1; v_call: TRBV3-1; clone_size: .; j_call: TRBJ1-1; cdr3_aa: CASSQGTGMPTEAFF; cdr3_nt: TGTGCCAGCAGCCAGGGGACAGGGATGCCCACTGAAGCTTTCTTT
d_call: .; v_call: TRBV5-1; clone_size: .; j_call: TRBJ2-1; cdr3_aa: CASSWRGRGAAYNEQFF; cdr3_nt: TGCGCCAGCAGCTGGAGAGGTAGGGGGGCGGCCTACAATGAGCAGTTCTTC
d_call: TRBD2; v_call: TRBV12-5; clone_size: .; j_call: TRBJ2-3; cdr3_aa: CASGAPGGDTQYF; cdr3_nt: TGTGCTAGTGGGGCCCCCGGGGGGGATACGCAGTATTTT
d_call: TRBD2; v_call: TRBV10-2; clone_size: .; j_call: TRBJ2-7; cdr3_aa: CASSGGLAEYEQYF; cdr3_nt: TGCGCCAGCAGTGGGGGACTAGCAGAATACGAGCAGTACTTC
d_call: TRBD2; v_call: TRBV24-1; clone_size: few; j_call: TRBJ2-1; cdr3_aa: CATSDLSGTRPGNEQFF; cdr3_nt: TGTGCCACCAGTGACCTGAGCGGGACCCGTCCGGGCAATGAGCAGTTCTTC
d_call: .; v_call: TRBV6-1; clone_size: once; j_call: TRBJ1-2; cdr3_aa: CASSEAGTAAGYGYTF; cdr3_nt: TGTGCCAGCAGTGAAGCTGGGACCGCGGCGGGCTATGGCTACACCTTC
d_call: .; v_call: TRBV4-2; clone_size: .; j_call: TRBJ1-2; cdr3_aa: CASSQRQVTSGCTF; cdr3_nt: TGTGCCAGCAGCCAGCGACAGGTTACGAGTGGCTGCACCTTC
d_call: TRBD1; v_call: TRBV5-5; clone_size: .; j_call: TRBJ2-1; cdr3_aa: CASSLERAGTGDNEQFF; cdr3_nt: TGTGCCAGCAGCTTGGAGAGGGCCGGGACAGGGGACAATGAGCAGTTCTTC
d_call: .; v_call: TRBV5-5; clone_size: .; j_call: TRBJ1-4; cdr3_aa: CASSPGQFNEKLFF; cdr3_nt: TGTGCCAGCAGCCCCGGACAGTTTAATGAAAAACTGTTTTTT
d_call: .; v_call: TRBV12-3/TRBV12-4; clone_size: few; j_call: TRBJ1-5; cdr3_aa: CATSWEVGQPQHF; cdr3_nt: TGTGCCACCTCCTGGGAGGTCGGACAGCCCCAGCATTTT
d_call: TRBD2; v_call: TRBV20-1; clone_size: .; j_call: TRBJ2-3; cdr3_aa: CSASLAGGVRDTQYF; cdr3_nt: TGCAGTGCTTCCCTAGCGGGGGGGGTAAGAGATACGCAGTATTTT
d_call: TRBD1; v_call: TRBV24-1; clone_size: .; j_call: TRBJ1-2; cdr3_aa: CATSGMSGQGTGGYTF; cdr3_nt: TGTGCCACCAGTGGCATGTCCGGACAGGGTACGGGTGGCTACACCTTC
d_call: TRBD2; v_call: TRBV13; clone_size: few; j_call: TRBJ2-3; cdr3_aa: CASSPEPSGGVETQYF; cdr3_nt: TGTGCCAGCAGCCCAGAGCCCAGCGGGGGGGTGGAGACGCAGTATTTT
d_call: .; v_call: TRBV3-1; clone_size: .; j_call: TRBJ2-7; cdr3_aa: CTSSPSTSYEQYF; cdr3_nt: TGTACCAGCAGCCCGTCGACCAGCTACGAGCAGTACTTC
d_call: TRBD2; v_call: TRBV6-5; clone_size: .; j_call: TRBJ2-5; cdr3_aa: CASSHSHPGLADKETQYF; cdr3_nt: TGTGCCAGCAGTCACTCTCACCCGGGACTAGCGGATAAAGAGACCCAGTACTTC
d_call: TRBD2; v_call: TRBV5-1; clone_size: .; j_call: TRBJ2-1; cdr3_aa: CASSQVRGGPYPREQFF; cdr3_nt: TGCGCCAGCAGCCAGGTTCGGGGGGGGCCTTACCCCAGGGAGCAGTTCTTC
d_call: .; v_call: TRBV10-3; clone_size: few; j_call: TRBJ2-2; cdr3_aa: CAISEQSNTGELFF; cdr3_nt: TGTGCCATCAGTGAGCAATCTAACACCGGGGAGCTGTTTTTT